This T cell receptor beta chain is from a study of cytomegalovirus exposure and HLA in healthy donors. General study points: V- and J-gene trimming of TCR beta was linked (in a later analysis) to a missense DCLRE1C variant. Indistinguishability led to the exclusion of some V segments, TRBV6-2 and TRBV6-3 included.

Turning to this clone: The antigen is not known.

The PCR was carried out with 60 Vbeta primers and 13 Jbeta primers. The data were produced by immunoSEQ multiplex PCR, yet TCRdb's version contains in-frame clones alone and is incomplete. Of 150,000 to 200,000 clones listed, over 80% were seen once; the top ten hold more than 6%. CDR1 is MNHEY, CDR2 SVGAGI, per germline. The CDR3 contains 14 residues. Trimming stripped 0 bases from V and 6 bases from J, with 12 bases between. Specimen: PBMCs. This chain uses TRBV6-5 with TRBJ2-7; TRBD1 might be the D (5 bases). The receptor was derived from a man in his forties or fifties in good health and CMV-seropositive. The DNA of the CDR3 is TGTGCCAGCAGTTACTCGAATTTCCAGGGCGAGCAGTACTTC. Its translation: CASSYSNFQGEQYF.